The 4 T cell receptor beta chains reported below all come from one sample, sequenced in a study of blood T cell repertoires in COVID-19. The repertoire was sequenced with immunoSEQ multiplex PCR; TCRdb's copy has only in-frame clones and lacks some. The sample records some 130,000 clones, about 80% being singletons. Sequencing was performed on peripheral blood. These receptors were taken from a man between 60 and 75 years old with acute or convalescent COVID-19.

The rearrangement uses TRBV19 and TRBJ1-2; the D is unclear. V lost 6 bases to trimming and J lost 1 base, with 12 bases between them. The CDR3 has 14 amino acids. The germline CDR1 and CDR2 sequences are LNHDA and SQIVND (reference sequence). CDR3 DNA: TGTGCCAGTAGCCCTACCGGGAATAACTATGGCTACACCTTC. Translation: CASSPTGNNYGYTF. Filled out from reference TRBV19 and TRBJ1-2, the complete variable domain reads DGGITQSPKYLFRKEGQNVTLSCEQNLNHDAMYWYRQDPGQGLRLIYYSQIVNDFQKGDIAEGYSVSREKKESFPLTVTSAQKNPTAFYLCASSPTGNNYGYTFGSGTRLTVV.

V gene TRBV4-2 combines with J gene TRBJ2-1; D is ambiguous. CDR1 and CDR2 (germline): LGHNA, YNFKEQ. The CDR3 is 16 amino acids. Trimming stripped 0 bases from V and 0 bases from J, with 9 bases between. The chain's CDR3 is CASSQEATSSYNEQFF. CDR3 sequence (DNA): TGTGCCAGCAGCCAAGAAGCGACGAGCTCCTACAATGAGCAGTTCTTC.

The V and J genes are TRBV28 and TRBJ1-1; 10 nucleotides match TRBD1. CDR1 MDHEN and CDR2 SYDVKM come from the germline V gene. V shed 6 bases and J 7 bases; nucleotides not matched to a gene: 17. This CDR3 is 17 amino acids long. The DNA of the CDR3 is TGTGCCAGCAGCCCTTGGGAGACAGGGGGCAAAGGGCTTGAAGCTTTCTTT. Its translation: CASSPWETGGKGLEAFF.

The sample holds one count of this clone. The rearrangement joins TRBV6-2 or TRBV6-3 to TRBJ2-2; a weak D match, TRBD1 (5 bases). Germline V lookup: CDR1 MNHEY, CDR2 SVGEGT. Trimming removed 2 bases at V and 5 bases at J, with 9 bases between. CDR3 length: 14 amino acids. In nucleotides, the CDR3 is TGTGCCAGCAGTTACGGACACAAAACCGGGGAGCTGTTTTTT. Amino acid sequence: CASSYGHKTGELFF.